This TCR beta chain was captured in a study of blood T cell repertoires in COVID-19. TCRdb keeps only in-frame clones here, not all; method: immunoSEQ multiplex PCR. Of roughly 250,000 clones listed, around 87% are singletons. Trimming left V 4 bases short and J 8 bases short, with 16 bases between. The CDR3 totals 14 residues. Germline lookup yields CDR1 SGDLS and CDR2 YYNGEE. The chain couples TRBV9 to TRBJ2-4; maybe TRBD2 (5 bases). Sequencing was performed on PBMCs or T cells enriched from blood (not recorded which). The clonotype originates from a woman in her forties or fifties who had recovered from COVID-19. CDR3: CASSLTPVGDIQYF. The CDR3 DNA reads as TGTGCCAGCAGCCTGACCCCGGTGGGAGACATTCAGTACTTC.